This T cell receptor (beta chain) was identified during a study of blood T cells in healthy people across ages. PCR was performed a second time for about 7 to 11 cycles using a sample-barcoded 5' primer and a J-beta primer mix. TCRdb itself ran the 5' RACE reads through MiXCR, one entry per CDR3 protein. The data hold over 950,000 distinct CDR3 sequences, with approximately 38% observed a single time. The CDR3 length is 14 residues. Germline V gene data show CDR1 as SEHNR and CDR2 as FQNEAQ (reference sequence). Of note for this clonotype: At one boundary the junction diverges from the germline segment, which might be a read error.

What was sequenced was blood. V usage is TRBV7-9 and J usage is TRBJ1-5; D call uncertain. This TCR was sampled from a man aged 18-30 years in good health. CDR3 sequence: CASRPTESSQPQHF. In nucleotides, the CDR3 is TGTGCCAGCAGGCCGACCGAAAGCAGTCAGCCCCAGCATTTT.